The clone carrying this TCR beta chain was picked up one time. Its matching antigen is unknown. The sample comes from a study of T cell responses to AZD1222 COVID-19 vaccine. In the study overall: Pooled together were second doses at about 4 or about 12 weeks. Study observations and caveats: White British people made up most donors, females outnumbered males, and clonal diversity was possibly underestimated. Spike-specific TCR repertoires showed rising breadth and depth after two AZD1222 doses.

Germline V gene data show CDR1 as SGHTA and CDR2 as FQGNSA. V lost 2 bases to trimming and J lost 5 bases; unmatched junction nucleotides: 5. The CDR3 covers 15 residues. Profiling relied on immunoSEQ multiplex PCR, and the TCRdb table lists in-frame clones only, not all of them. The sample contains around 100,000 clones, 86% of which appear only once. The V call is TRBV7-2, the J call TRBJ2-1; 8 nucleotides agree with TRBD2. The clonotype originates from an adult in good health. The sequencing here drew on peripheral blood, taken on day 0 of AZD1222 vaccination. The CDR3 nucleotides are TGTGCCAGCAGCTTACCTGCGGGAGGCCACAATGAGCAGTTCTTC. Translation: CASSLPAGGHNEQFF. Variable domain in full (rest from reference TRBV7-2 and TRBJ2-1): GAGVSQSPSNKVTEKGKDVELRCDPISGHTALYWYRQSLGQGLEFLIYFQGNSAPDKSGLPSDRFSAERTGGSVSTLTIQRTQQEDSAVYLCASSLPAGGHNEQFFGPGTRLTVL.